This T cell receptor (beta chain) was identified during a study of CD8+ T cells in alopecia areata. Study summary: The study gave tofacitinib for 6 to 18 months, then 6 months off drug. Study-level findings and limits: Having just one nonresponder leaves the connection between baseline CD8+ expansion and response unresolved.

Treatment of the sample: oral pan-JAK inhibitor, 5-10 mg twice daily. As part of sample collection, lesional scalp punch biopsies and peripheral blood were taken from alopecia areata patients. RNA was isolated and reverse transcribed to cDNA, the sequencing template. Method: immunoSEQ multiplex PCR; TCRdb's copy keeps in-frame clones and lacks some. Found here are some 160,000 clones, roughly 65% of them singletons; the top ten hold 0.91%. About this clone: Its target is not known.

V lost 9 bases and J lost 2, with 13 bases in between. Per the germline V gene, CDR1 is SNHLY and CDR2 is FYNNEI. This CDR3 has 13 amino acids. The clonotype originates from a human donor with alopecia areata. This specimen consisted of CD4+ T cells sorted from blood, obtained at week 4, from a patient treated with tofacitinib. The rearrangement links TRBV2 to TRBJ2-5; the D gene is possibly TRBD2 (6 bases). The CDR3 region has the DNA TGTGCCAGTCTCCGGGACTTGCAAGAGACCCAGTACTTC. This sequence encodes CASLRDLQETQYF.